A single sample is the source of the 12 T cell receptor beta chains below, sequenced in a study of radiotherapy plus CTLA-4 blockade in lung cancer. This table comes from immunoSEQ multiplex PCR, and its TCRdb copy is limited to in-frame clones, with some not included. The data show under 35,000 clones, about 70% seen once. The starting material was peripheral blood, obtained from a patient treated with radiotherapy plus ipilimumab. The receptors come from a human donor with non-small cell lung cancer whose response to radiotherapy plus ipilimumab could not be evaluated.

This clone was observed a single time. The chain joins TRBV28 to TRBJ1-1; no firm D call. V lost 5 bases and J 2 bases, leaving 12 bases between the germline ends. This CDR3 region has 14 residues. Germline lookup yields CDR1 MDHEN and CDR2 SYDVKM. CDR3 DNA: TGTGCCAGCAGTCCCGCCGGGGATAACACTGAAGCTTTCTTT. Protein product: CASSPAGDNTEAFF. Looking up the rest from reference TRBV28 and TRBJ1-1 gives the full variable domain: DVKVTQSSRYLVKRTGEKVFLECVQDMDHENMFWYRQDPGLGLRLIYFSYDVKMKEKGDIPEGYSVSREKKERFSLILESASTNQTSMYLCASSPAGDNTEAFFGQGTRLTVV.

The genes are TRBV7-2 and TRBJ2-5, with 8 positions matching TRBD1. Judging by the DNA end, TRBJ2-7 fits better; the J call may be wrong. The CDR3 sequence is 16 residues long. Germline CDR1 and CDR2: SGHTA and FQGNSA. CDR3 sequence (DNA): TGTGCCAGCAGCTTAGTTGGGTCAGGGGGCCTCGACGAGCAGTACTTC. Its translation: CASSLVGSGGLDEQYF.

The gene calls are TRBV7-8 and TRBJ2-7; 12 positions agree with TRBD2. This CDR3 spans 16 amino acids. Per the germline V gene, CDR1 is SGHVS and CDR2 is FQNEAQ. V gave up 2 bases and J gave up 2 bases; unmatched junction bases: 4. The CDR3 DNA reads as TGTGCCAGCAGCTTATCTAGCGGGAGGGTACCCTACGAGCAGTACTTC. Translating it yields CASSLSSGRVPYEQYF.

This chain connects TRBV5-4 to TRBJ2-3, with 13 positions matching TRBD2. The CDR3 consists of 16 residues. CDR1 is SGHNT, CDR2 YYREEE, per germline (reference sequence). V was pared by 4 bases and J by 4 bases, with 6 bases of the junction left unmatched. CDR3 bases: TGTGCCAGCAGCGTGACTAGCGGGAGGTTCGCAGATACGCAGTATTTT. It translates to CASSVTSGRFADTQYF. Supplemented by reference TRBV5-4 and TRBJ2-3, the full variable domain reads ETGVTQSPTHLIKTRGQQVTLRCSSQSGHNTVSWYQQALGQGPQFIFQYYREEENGRGNFPPRFSGLQFPNYSSELNVNALELDDSALYLCASSVTSGRFADTQYFGPGTRLTVL.

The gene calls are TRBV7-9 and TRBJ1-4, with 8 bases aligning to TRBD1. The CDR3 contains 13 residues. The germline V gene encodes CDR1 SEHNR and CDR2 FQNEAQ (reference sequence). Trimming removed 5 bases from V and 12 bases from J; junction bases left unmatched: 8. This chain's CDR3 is CASSPQQGEELFF. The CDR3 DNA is TGTGCCAGCAGCCCCCAACAGGGGGAGGAACTGTTTTTT.

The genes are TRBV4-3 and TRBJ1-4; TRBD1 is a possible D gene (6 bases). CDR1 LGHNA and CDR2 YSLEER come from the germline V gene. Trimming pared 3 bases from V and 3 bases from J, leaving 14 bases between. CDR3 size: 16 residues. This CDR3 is CASSQRDTGANEKLFF. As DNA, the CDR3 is TGCGCCAGCAGCCAGAGGGACACCGGTGCTAATGAAAAACTGTTTTTT.

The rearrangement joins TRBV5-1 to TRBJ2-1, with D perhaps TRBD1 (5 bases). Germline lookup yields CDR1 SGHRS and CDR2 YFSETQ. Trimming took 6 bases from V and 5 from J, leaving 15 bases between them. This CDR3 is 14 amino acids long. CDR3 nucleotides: TGCGCCAGCAACGACGTACAGGTTAACAATGAGCAGTTCTTC. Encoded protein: CASNDVQVNNEQFF.

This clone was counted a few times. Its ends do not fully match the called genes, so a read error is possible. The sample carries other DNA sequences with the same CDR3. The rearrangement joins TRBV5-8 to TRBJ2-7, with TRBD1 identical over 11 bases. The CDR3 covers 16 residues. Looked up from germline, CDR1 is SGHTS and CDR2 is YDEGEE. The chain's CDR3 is CASSQEAGTGGNEQYF. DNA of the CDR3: TGCGCCAGCAGCCAAGAAGCCGGGACAGGGGGAAACGAGCAGTACTTC. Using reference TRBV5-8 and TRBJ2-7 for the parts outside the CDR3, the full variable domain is EAGVTQSPTHLIKTRGQQATLRCSPISGHTSVYWYQQALGLGLQFLLWYDEGEERNRGNFPPRFSGRQFPNYSSELNVNALELEDSALYLCASSQEAGTGGNEQYFGPGTRLTVT.

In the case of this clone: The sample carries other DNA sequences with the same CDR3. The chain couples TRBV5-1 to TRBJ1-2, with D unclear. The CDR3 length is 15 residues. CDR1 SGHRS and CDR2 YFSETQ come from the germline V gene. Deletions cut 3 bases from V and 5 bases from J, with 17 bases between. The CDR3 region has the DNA TGCGCCAGCAGCTCGGGAGGCGGAGACAATTATGGCTACACCTTC. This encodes CASSSGGGDNYGYTF.

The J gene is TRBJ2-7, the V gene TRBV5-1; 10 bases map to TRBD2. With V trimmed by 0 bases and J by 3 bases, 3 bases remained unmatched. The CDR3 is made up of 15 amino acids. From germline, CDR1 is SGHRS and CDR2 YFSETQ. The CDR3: CASSLAASGSYEQYF. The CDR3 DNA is TGCGCCAGCAGCTTGGCGGCTAGCGGGAGCTACGAGCAGTACTTC. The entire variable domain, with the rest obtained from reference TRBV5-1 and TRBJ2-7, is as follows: KAGVTQTPRYLIKTRGQQVTLSCSPISGHRSVSWYQQTPGQGLQFLFEYFSETQRNKGNFPGRFSGRQFSNSRSEMNVSTLELGDSALYLCASSLAASGSYEQYFGPGTRLTVT.

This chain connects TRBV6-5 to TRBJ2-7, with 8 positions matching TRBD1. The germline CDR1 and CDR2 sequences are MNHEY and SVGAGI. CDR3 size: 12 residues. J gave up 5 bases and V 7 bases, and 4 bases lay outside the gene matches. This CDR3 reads CASKDRVHEQYF. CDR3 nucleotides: TGTGCCAGCAAGGACAGGGTCCACGAGCAGTACTTC.

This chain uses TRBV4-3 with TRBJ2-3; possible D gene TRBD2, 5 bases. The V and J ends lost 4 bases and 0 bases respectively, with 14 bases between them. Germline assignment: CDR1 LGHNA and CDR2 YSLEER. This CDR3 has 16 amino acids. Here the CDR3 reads CASSRGLMGSTDTQYF. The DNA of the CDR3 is TGCGCCAGCAGCCGAGGACTTATGGGAAGCACAGATACGCAGTATTTT.